The 10 T cell receptor beta chains given below trace back to one sample, sequenced in a study of T-cell memory formation after mild COVID-19. TCRdb passed the 5' RACE reads through MiXCR, listing each CDR3 protein once. Counted here are roughly 400,000 distinct CDR3 sequences, under 20% occurring once; the ten biggest clones make up roughly 21%. Sequencing was carried out using PBMCs or a T cell subset sorted from them (not recorded which). These receptors were taken from a man aged 18 to 29 who had mild COVID-19 (a few samples of this study predate the infection). Cell type and time point are not known.

The V and J genes are TRBV2 and TRBJ1-1, with a tentative D call TRBD1 (5 bases). With 4 bases removed from V and 3 bases from J, the gap between germline ends came to 12 bases. CDR1 and CDR2 from the germline V gene are SNHLY and FYNNEI. There are 14 residues in the CDR3. CDR3 residues: CASSVSEGYTEAFF. The CDR3 DNA reads TGTGCCAGCAGTGTGAGCGAGGGGTACACTGAAGCTTTCTTT. Complete variable domain (other parts from reference TRBV2 and TRBJ1-1): EPEVTQTPSHQVTQMGQEVILRCVPISNHLYFYWYRQILGQKVEFLVSFYNNEISEKSEIFDDQFSVERPDGSNFTLKIRSTKLEDSAMYFCASSVSEGYTEAFFGQGTRLTVV.

This clonotype has just a few counts. The chain couples TRBV20-1 to TRBJ1-1, with 9 bases identical to TRBD1. Trimming at V came to 4 bases and at J to 5 bases, leaving 8 bases not matched to a gene. Germline CDR1 DFQATT, CDR2 SNEGSKA (reference sequence). This CDR3 spans 14 amino acids. Here the CDR3 reads CSATQGAPGTEAFF. In DNA, the CDR3 is TGCAGTGCTACACAGGGGGCGCCGGGAACTGAAGCTTTCTTT.

This chain joins TRBV7-7 and TRBJ1-1, with TRBD1 as a possible D gene (5 bases). This CDR3 comprises 14 residues. CDR1 and CDR2 (germline): SSHAT, FNYEAQ (reference sequence). V was trimmed by 8 bases and J by 0 bases, leaving 13 bases between them. CDR3 DNA sequence: TGTGCCAGCTGGGGGGAATGGATGAACACTGAAGCTTTCTTT. The encoded protein is CASWGEWMNTEAFF.

In the case of this clonotype: An end of the junction differs from the germline gene, which may be a read error. The chain links TRBV12-3 or TRBV12-4 to TRBJ2-1; 11 nucleotides line up with TRBD2. The CDR3 spans 12 residues. CDR3 sequence reads: CASSPLAGGPIF. For the CDR3, the DNA is TGTGCCAGCAGTCCGCTAGCGGGGGGCCCGATCTTC.

This clonotype was detected a few times. V gene TRBV29-1 combines with J gene TRBJ2-3, with 7 positions matching TRBD2. CDR3 size: 19 residues. After removal of 6 bases from V and 2 bases from J, the junction contained 23 bases not matched to a gene. Germline V gene sequence: CDR1 SQVTM, CDR2 ANQGSEA. The CDR3 nucleotides read TGCAGCGTACGCCCGATTGTGTCTAGCGGAGGATCAGTCACAGATACGCAGTATTTT. Its translation: CSVRPIVSSGGSVTDTQYF.

This sequence joins TRBV6-2 or TRBV6-3 and TRBJ2-7; TRBD1 matches 9 bases. This CDR3 comprises 16 residues. Germline assignment: CDR1 MNHEY and CDR2 SVGEGT. Trimming took 2 bases from V and 0 from J; bases not matched to a gene: 5. This CDR3 reads CASSYGDREASYEQYV. The CDR3 DNA reads TGTGCCAGCAGTTACGGGGACAGGGAGGCCTCCTACGAGCAGTACGTC.

This CDR3 reads CASSPRTSYEQYF. The CDR3 DNA reads TGTGCCAGCAGCCCCCGGACTTCCTACGAGCAGTACTTC. The rearrangement joins TRBV7-2 to TRBJ2-7; possible D gene TRBD2, 5 bases. The V end lost 5 bases, the J end lost 1 base, and 9 bases lay between the germline ends. This CDR3 spans 13 amino acids. Germline lookup yields CDR1 SGHTA and CDR2 FQGNSA.

The chain joins TRBV10-3 to TRBJ1-1; a possible D gene is TRBD1 (5 bases). Germline CDR1 reads ENHRY; CDR2 reads SYGVKD. Trimming left V 3 bases short and J 10 bases short, with 21 bases between. This CDR3 comprises 15 residues. Here the CDR3 DNA reads TGTGCCATCAGTGACCCTGGGTCGACAGTGGGGAGAGCTTTCTTT. Its protein product is CAISDPGSTVGRAFF.

The DNA for the CDR3 is TGTGCCAGCAGCTCTACGGCCGGGTTGGAGACCCAGTACTTC. Its translation: CASSSTAGLETQYF. The V call is TRBV7-9, the J call TRBJ2-5; D gene unclear. V gave up 4 bases and J gave up 5 bases, with 14 bases separating them. The CDR3 has 14 residues. Germline V gene sequence: CDR1 SEHNR, CDR2 FQNEAQ (reference sequence).

The J gene is TRBJ1-1, the V gene TRBV6-5; D is ambiguous. The V gene's germline CDR1 is MNHEY and CDR2 SVGAGI. The CDR3 covers 11 residues. The V and J ends lost 7 bases and 9 bases respectively, with 12 bases between them. CDR3 sequence: CASTHEGKAFF. CDR3 in DNA: TGTGCCAGCACCCATGAGGGAAAAGCTTTCTTT.